This T cell receptor beta chain was captured in a study of blood T cell repertoires in COVID-19. About the study: Sites in the United States, Italy and Spain provided acute and convalescent COVID-19 samples. Sample material is recorded as cDNA or gDNA derived from T cells, B-cell-depleted T cells, or PBMCs.

Source study methods: Counts of nucleated cells, estimated from reference gene primer amplification, were obtained. The protocol was immunoSEQ multiplex PCR, while the TCRdb copy is restricted to in-frame clones and leaves out a portion. D and trimming were read from the DNA, whereas the V and J calls and clone size are those reported in that table. The sample lists some 260,000 clones; about three quarters were seen once. The germline gives CDR1 MNHEY, CDR2 SVGAGI. Trimming removed 7 bases from V and 0 bases from J; junction bases left unmatched: 4. This CDR3 is built from 14 residues. The sequenced material came from peripheral blood. The chain carries TRBV6-5 and TRBJ1-1; 8 bases agree with TRBD1. This TCR derives from a woman older than 75 with acute or convalescent COVID-19. The CDR3 loop is CASNRGSLNTEAFF. CDR3 sequence (DNA): TGTGCCAGCAACAGGGGGTCTTTGAACACTGAAGCTTTCTTT.